What follows is one T cell receptor (beta chain) and its context. Its recognized antigen is unknown. There are no base qualities to consult, and no much larger clone falls within one base. The CDR3 has 16 amino acids, counting the end cysteine and phenylalanine. Only the CDR3 part of the read is kept: 48 bases, read in frame from the first base. V loses 4 bases at its end and J loses 4 bases; junction bases beyond the gene matches: 11. Per the germline V gene, MGHDK is the CDR1 and SYGVNS is the CDR2. TCRbeta CDR3 regions were amplified from genomic DNA using the immunoSEQ Assay, a bias-controlled multiplex PCR. The authors processed their data as follows. The number of nucleated cells in each sample was estimated by amplification of reference gene primers within the assay. Sequence reads were collapsed and filtered to measure the absolute abundance of every unique TCRbeta CDR3 rearrangement. Productive Simpson clonality was computed per sample as the square root of Simpson's diversity index over productive rearrangements. Drawn from immuneACCESS, this table holds only the in-frame rearrangements with V and J called that TCRdb kept. Clones are partly lost; checked studies trace under half to an unresolved V gene and leave the rest unexplained. Clonal size and the V and J genes are those of that table, whereas D and trimming came from the DNA. The sample table holds over 20,000 clones, of which roughly 91% were seen once. The ten largest account for approximately 17% of the sample.

The data belong to a study of blood T cell repertoires in COVID-19 (dated by TCRdb to 2020 to 2022). The study in broad terms: The collaborator samples originated in the United States, Italy and Spain and spanned the acute and convalescent phases of COVID-19. The material from the prospective study consisted of cDNA or gDNA derived from T cells, B-cell-depleted T cells, or PBMCs. Deeply sampled blood TCRbeta repertoires from subjects exposed to, actively infected with, or recovered from COVID-19 were included in the dataset. The repertoires were released in a freely available public database meant as a resource for research on the immune response to SARS-CoV-2. The samples were drawn from two sources: the first 160 participants of the ongoing ImmuneRACE study, and fewer than 1,500 subjects contributed by 6 global collaborators. The sample metadata nearly always contained a de-identified subject ID, COVID-19 status, age in years and sex. Where HLA class I and class II types were available, the types were taken from metadata supplied by the sample provider, not from assay-based typing.

Collaborating institutions collected whole blood in K2EDTA tubes following their own protocols. For TCRbeta analysis, collaborator samples were shipped as frozen whole blood, as isolated PBMCs, or as DNA extracted from either sample type. What the research found in general, with its limitations: The amount of clinical and demographic metadata varied by source and participant and was provided uncurated.

The sample consisted of peripheral blood. The TCR was taken from a man in his 70s with active COVID-19. The V and J segments used are TRBV25-1 and TRBJ1-2; TRBD1 aligns with 8 central bases. The nucleotide sequence reads TGTGCCAGCAGTGGGCCCCGGACAGGGCTGGCCTATGGCTACACCTTC. Translated, this gives CASSGPRTGLAYGYTF.